What follows are 2 T cell receptor beta chains derived from one specimen sequenced in a study of cytomegalovirus exposure and HLA in healthy donors. Primers for the PCR totalled 60 Vbeta and 13 Jbeta. TCRdb's table, derived via immunoSEQ multiplex PCR, lists solely in-frame clones and lacks some. The sample has more than 90,000 clones, just under 70% seen once. Sample: PBMCs. The source of these receptors is a man in his forties or fifties in good health and CMV-seronegative.

This chain uses TRBV13 with TRBJ1-2; 7 nucleotides match TRBD1. This CDR3 is 13 amino acids long. The V gene's germline CDR1 is PRHDT and CDR2 FYEKMQ (reference sequence). J lost 2 bases, V lost 4 bases, and 1 base had no gene match. Here the CDR3 reads CASSSGQNYGYTF. CDR3 bases: TGTGCCAGCAGCTCGGGACAGAACTATGGCTACACCTTC.

The chain carries TRBV29-1 and TRBJ2-7, with 8 bases identical to TRBD2. This CDR3 spans 14 amino acids. V was clipped by 3 bases and J by 5 bases; unmatched bases: 9. CDR1 and CDR2 (germline): SQVTM, ANQGSEA. Here the CDR3 reads CSVESAGGGNEQYF. Here the CDR3 DNA reads TGCAGCGTTGAGTCGGCGGGGGGCGGGAACGAGCAGTACTTC.